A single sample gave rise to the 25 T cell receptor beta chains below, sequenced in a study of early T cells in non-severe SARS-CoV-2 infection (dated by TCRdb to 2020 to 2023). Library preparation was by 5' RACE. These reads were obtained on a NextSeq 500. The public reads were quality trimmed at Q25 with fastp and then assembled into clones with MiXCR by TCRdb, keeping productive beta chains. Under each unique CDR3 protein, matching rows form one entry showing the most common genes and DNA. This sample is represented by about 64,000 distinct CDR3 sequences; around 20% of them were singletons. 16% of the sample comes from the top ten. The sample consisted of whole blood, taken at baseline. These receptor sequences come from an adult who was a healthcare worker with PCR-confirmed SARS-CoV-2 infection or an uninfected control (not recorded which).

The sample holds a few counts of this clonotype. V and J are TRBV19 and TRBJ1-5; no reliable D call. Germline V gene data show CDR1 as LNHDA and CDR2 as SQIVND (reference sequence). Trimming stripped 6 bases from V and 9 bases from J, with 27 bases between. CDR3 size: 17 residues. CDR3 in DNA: TGTGCCAGTAGAGAAGAACCGGGCCTCCGTCTTGATTGGCCCCAGCATTTT. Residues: CASREEPGLRLDWPQHF.

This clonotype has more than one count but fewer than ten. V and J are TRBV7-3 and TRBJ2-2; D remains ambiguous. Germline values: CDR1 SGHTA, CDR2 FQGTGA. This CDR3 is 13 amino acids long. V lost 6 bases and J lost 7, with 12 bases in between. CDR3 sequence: CASSQTPIGELFF. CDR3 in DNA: TGTGCCAGCAGTCAAACCCCCATCGGGGAGCTGTTTTTT.

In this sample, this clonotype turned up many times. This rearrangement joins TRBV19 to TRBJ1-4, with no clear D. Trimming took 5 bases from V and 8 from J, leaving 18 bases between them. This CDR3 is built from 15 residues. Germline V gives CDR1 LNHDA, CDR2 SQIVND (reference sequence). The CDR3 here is CASSETDALKEKLFF. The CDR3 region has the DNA TGTGCCAGTAGTGAAACAGACGCGCTAAAAGAAAAACTGTTTTTT.

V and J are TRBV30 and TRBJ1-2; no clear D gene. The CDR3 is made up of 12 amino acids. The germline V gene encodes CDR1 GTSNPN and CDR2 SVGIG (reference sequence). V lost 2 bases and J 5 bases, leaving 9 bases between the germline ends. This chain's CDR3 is CAWSLGRYGYTF. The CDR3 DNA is TGTGCCTGGAGTTTGGGCCGGTATGGCTACACCTTC.

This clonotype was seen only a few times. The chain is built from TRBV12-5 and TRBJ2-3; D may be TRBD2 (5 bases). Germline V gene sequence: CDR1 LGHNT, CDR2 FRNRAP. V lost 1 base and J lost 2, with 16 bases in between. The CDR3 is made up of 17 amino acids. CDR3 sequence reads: CASGLGIGLPHTDTQYF. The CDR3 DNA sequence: TGTGCTAGTGGTTTGGGGATCGGACTTCCACACACAGATACGCAGTATTTT. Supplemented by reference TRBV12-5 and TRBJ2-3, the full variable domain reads DARVTQTPRHKVTEMGQEVTMRCQPILGHNTVFWYRQTMMQGLELLAYFRNRAPLDDSGMPKDRFSAEMPDATLATLKIQPSEPRDSAVYFCASGLGIGLPHTDTQYFGPGTRLTVL.

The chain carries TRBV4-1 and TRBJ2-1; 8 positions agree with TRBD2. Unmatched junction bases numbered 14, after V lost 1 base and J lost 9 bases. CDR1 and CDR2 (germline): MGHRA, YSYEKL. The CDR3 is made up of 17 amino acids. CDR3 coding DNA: TGCGCCAGCAGCCAAGGCGTCCAGCGGGGGTCCGCCCCTGAGCAGTTCTTC. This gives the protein CASSQGVQRGSAPEQFF.

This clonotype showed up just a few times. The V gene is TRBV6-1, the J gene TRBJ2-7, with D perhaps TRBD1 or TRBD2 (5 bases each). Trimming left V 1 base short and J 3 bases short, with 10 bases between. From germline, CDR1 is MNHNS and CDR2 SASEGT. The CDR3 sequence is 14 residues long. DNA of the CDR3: TGTGCCAGCAGTGAAGGACAGCGGATCTACGAGCAGTACTTC. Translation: CASSEGQRIYEQYF.

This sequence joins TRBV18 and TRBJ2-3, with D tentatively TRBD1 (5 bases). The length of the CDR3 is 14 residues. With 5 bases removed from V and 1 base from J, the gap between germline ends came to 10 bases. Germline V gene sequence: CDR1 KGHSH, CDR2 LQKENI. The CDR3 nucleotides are TGTGCCAGCTCAGCAGGGTTCGGCACAGATACGCAGTATTTT. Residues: CASSAGFGTDTQYF.

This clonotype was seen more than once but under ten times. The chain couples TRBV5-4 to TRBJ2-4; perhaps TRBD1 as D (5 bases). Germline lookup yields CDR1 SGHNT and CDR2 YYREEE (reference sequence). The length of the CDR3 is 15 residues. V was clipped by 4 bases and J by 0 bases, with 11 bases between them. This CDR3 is CASSERGLAKNIQYF. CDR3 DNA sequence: TGTGCCAGCAGCGAAAGGGGCCTAGCCAAAAACATTCAGTACTTC.

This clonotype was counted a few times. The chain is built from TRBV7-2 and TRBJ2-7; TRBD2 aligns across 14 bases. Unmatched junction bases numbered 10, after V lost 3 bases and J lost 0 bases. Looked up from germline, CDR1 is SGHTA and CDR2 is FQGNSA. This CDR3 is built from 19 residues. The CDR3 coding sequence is TGTGCCAGCAGCTTTTTACCGGGACTAGCGGGGGTAAGCTCCTACGAGCAGTACTTC. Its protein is CASSFLPGLAGVSSYEQYF.

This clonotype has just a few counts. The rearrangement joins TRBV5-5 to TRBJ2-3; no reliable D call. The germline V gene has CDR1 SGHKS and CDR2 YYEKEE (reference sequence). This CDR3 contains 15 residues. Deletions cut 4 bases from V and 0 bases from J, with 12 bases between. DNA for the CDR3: TGTGCCAGCAGCCTGAGGACCTACAGCACAGATACGCAGTATTTT. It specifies CASSLRTYSTDTQYF.

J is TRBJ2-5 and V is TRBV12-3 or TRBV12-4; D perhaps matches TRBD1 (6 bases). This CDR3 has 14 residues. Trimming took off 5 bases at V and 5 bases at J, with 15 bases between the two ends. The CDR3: CASSPRRGPETQYF. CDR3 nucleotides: TGTGCCAGCAGTCCCCGCAGGGGCCCGGAGACCCAGTACTTC.

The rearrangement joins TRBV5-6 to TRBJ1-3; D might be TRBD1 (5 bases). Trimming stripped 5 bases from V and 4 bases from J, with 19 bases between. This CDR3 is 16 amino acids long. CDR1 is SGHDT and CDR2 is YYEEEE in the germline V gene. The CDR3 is CASSYIPGTPGNTIYF. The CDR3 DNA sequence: TGTGCCAGCAGTTATATTCCCGGGACTCCCGGAAACACCATATATTTT.

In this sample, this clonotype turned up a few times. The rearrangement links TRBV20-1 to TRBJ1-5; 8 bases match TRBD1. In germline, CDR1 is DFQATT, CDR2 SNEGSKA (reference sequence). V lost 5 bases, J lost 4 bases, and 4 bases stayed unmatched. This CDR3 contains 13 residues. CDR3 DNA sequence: TGCAGTGCTTCGGGACAGGTAAATCAGCCCCAGCATTTT. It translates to CSASGQVNQPQHF.

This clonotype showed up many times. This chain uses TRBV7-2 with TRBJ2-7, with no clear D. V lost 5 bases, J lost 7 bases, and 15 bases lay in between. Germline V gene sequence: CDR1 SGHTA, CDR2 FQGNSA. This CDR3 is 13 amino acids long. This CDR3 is CASSPDASREQYF. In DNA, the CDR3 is TGTGCCAGCAGCCCAGACGCCTCCCGGGAGCAGTACTTC.

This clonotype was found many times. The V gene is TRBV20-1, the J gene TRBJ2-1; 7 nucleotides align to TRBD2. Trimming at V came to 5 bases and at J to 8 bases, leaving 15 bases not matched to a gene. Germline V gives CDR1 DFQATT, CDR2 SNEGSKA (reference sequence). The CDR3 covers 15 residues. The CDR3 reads CSASGGGLNKHEQFF. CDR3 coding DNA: TGCAGTGCTTCGGGGGGTGGATTGAATAAGCATGAGCAGTTCTTC.

The CDR3 here is CASSRTRGPYNEQFF. DNA of the CDR3: TGTGCCAGCAGCCGGACTAGGGGGCCCTACAATGAGCAGTTCTTC. J is TRBJ2-1 and V is TRBV7-9; D assignment may be TRBD1 or TRBD2 (7 bases each). This CDR3 comprises 15 residues. The germline V gene has CDR1 SEHNR and CDR2 FQNEAQ (reference sequence). V lost 5 bases and J 2 bases, leaving 13 bases between the germline ends.

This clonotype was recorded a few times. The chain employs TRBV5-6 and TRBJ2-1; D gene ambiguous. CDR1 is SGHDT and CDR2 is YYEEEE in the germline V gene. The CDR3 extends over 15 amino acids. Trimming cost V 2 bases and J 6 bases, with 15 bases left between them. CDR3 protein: CASSFGLSWFNEQFF. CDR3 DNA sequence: TGTGCCAGCAGCTTTGGCCTCTCTTGGTTCAATGAGCAGTTCTTC.

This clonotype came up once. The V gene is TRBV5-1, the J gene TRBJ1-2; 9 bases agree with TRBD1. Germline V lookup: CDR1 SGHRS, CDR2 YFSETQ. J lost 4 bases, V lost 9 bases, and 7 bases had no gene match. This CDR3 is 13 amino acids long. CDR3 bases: TGCGCCATCTCGGGGACAGGGACCTATGGCTACACCTTC. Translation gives CAISGTGTYGYTF. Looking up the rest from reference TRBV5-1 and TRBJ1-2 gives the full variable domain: KAGVTQTPRYLIKTRGQQVTLSCSPISGHRSVSWYQQTPGQGLQFLFEYFSETQRNKGNFPGRFSGRQFSNSRSEMNVSTLELGDSALYLCAISGTGTYGYTFGSGTRLTVV.

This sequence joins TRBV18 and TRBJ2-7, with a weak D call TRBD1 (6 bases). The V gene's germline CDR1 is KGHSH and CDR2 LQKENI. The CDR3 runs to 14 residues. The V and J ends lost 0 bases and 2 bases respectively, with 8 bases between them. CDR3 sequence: CASSPPTGPYEQYF. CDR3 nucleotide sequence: TGTGCCAGCTCACCACCGACAGGACCCTACGAGCAGTACTTC.

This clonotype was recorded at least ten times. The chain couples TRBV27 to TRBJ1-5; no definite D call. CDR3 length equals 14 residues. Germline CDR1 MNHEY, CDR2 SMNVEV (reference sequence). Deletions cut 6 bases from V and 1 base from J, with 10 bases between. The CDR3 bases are TGTGCCAGCAGAAGCAGGTACAGCAATCAGCCCCAGCATTTT. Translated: CASRSRYSNQPQHF.

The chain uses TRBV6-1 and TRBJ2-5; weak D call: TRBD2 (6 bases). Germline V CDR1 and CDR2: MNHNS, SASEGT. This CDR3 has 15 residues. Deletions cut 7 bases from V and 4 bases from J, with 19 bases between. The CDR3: CASTLLPGDRETQYF. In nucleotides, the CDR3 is TGTGCCAGCACGCTTTTACCGGGGGACCGAGAGACCCAGTACTTC.

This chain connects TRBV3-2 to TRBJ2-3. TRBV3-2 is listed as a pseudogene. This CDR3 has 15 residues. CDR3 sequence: CASSQVTLYTDTQYF. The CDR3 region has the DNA TGTGCCAGCAGCCAAGTGACGTTATACACAGATACGCAGTATTTT.

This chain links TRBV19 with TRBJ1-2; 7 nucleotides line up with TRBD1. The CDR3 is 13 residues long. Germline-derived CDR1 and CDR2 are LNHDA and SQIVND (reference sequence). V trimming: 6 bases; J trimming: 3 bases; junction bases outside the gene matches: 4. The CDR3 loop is CASRIRGDYGYTF. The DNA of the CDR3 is TGTGCCAGTAGGATCAGGGGGGACTATGGCTACACCTTC.

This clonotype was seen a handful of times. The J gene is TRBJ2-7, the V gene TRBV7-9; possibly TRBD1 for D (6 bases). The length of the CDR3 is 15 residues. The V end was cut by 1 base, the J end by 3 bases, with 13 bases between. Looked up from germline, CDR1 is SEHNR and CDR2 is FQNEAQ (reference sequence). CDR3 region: CASSLGQDRFYEQYF. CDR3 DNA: TGTGCCAGCAGCTTAGGCCAGGACAGATTCTACGAGCAGTACTTC.